The 6 T cell receptor beta chains in this list originate from one sample, sequenced in a study of cytomegalovirus exposure and HLA in healthy donors. Sequencing used immunoSEQ multiplex PCR; TCRdb keeps in-frame clones, though not all of them. The sample yields over 200,000 clones, around nine tenths seen once. Sequencing was done on a sample of PBMCs. The source is a woman aged 18-35 years in good health and CMV-seronegative.

The chain employs TRBV11-2 and TRBJ2-5, with TRBD1 matching over 7 bases. The V and J ends lost 3 bases and 4 bases, in that order; junction bases with no gene match: 17. The CDR3 is 18 residues long. Germline CDR1 and CDR2: SGHAT and FQNNGV. In nucleotides, the CDR3 is TGTGCCAGCAGCTTCCTCCACCCTACAGGGGAATGGCCAGAGACCCAGTACTTC. Amino acids: CASSFLHPTGEWPETQYF.

V is TRBV5-1 and J is TRBJ2-3, with 10 bases fitting TRBD1. Germline V gene sequence: CDR1 SGHRS, CDR2 YFSETQ. The CDR3 has 16 residues. V trimming: 4 bases; J trimming: 4 bases; junction bases outside the gene matches: 9. The CDR3 DNA follows: TGCGCCAGCAGCGAGGGACAGGGGCCCGCGGCAGATACGCAGTATTTT. Translating it yields CASSEGQGPAADTQYF.

This chain links TRBV4-3 with TRBJ2-1, with a weak D call TRBD1 (5 bases). This CDR3 spans 15 amino acids. Trimming took off 0 bases at V and 8 bases at J, with 14 bases between the two ends. Germline assignment: CDR1 LGHNA and CDR2 YSLEER. In nucleotides, the CDR3 is TGCGCCAGCAGCCAAGATATGGGGTGGGGCGATGAGCAGTTCTTC. It encodes CASSQDMGWGDEQFF.

This clone was observed a handful of times. This sequence joins TRBV4-2 and TRBJ2-1; 8 nucleotides align to TRBD2. The ends lost 5 bases at V and 7 bases at J; junction bases unmatched: 10. The CDR3 has 15 residues. Germline values: CDR1 LGHNA, CDR2 YNFKEQ. The CDR3 sequence is CASSAQLADLNEQFF. The CDR3 region has the DNA TGTGCCAGCAGCGCCCAACTAGCGGACCTTAATGAGCAGTTCTTC.

The CDR3 region is CATSRTRGEAFF. For the CDR3, the DNA is TGTGCCACCAGCAGGACAAGGGGTGAAGCTTTCTTT. The J gene is TRBJ1-1, the V gene TRBV15; maybe TRBD1 (5 bases). The CDR3 length is 12 residues. In germline, CDR1 is LNHNV, CDR2 YYDKDF (reference sequence). Trimming cost V 3 bases and J 7 bases, with 9 bases left between them.

The V gene is TRBV5-1, the J gene TRBJ2-3, with 10 bases aligning to TRBD2. Germline assignment: CDR1 SGHRS and CDR2 YFSETQ. CDR3 length: 17 amino acids. Trimming cost V 3 bases and J 0 bases; bases outside gene matches: 7. CDR3 in amino acids: CASSSSGTSASTDTQYF. In nucleotides, the CDR3 is TGCGCCAGCAGCTCCTCCGGGACTAGCGCTAGCACAGATACGCAGTATTTT.